The TCR beta chain under discussion was sequenced for a study of PD-L1 blockade in urothelial cancer. About the research overall: Between 0 and 3 chemotherapy regimens preceded treatment for each patient.

Each patient gave between 1 and 8 samples, pretreatment and on-treatment. Here immunoSEQ multiplex PCR was the method, and the copy in TCRdb shows in-frame clones only, minus some. Seen here are 40,000 to 45,000 clones, approximately 78% observed once, and the top ten hold under 4%. V dropped 1 base and J dropped 6 bases, with 13 bases sitting between them. The CDR3 totals 16 residues. CDR1 is MGHRA and CDR2 is YSYEKL in the germline V gene. The clonotype comes from a man between 65 and 85 years old with urothelial cancer. The rearrangement uses TRBV4-1 and TRBJ1-6; tentatively, D is TRBD1 (6 bases). This specimen consisted of PBMCs, obtained around atezolizumab (anti-PD-L1) treatment. The CDR3 DNA is TGCGCCAGCAGCCAAGCTCACAGGGCCAGTAATTCACCCCTCCACTTT. It yields the protein CASSQAHRASNSPLHF.